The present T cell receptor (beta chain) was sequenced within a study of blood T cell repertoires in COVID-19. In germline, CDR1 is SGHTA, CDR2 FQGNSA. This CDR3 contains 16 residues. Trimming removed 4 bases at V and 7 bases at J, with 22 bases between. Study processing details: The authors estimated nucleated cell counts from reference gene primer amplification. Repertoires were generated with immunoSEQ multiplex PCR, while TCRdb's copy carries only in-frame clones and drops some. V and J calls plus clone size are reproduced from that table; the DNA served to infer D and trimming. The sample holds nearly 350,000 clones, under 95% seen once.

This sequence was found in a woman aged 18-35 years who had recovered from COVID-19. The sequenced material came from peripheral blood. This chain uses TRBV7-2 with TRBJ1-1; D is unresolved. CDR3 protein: CASSSASGFGRGEAFF. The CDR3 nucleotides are TGTGCCAGCAGCTCAGCCTCGGGTTTTGGGCGGGGTGAAGCTTTCTTT.